One and the same sample provided the 25 T cell receptor beta chains below, sequenced in a study of blood T cells in healthy people across ages. Sample-barcoded 5' priming and a J-beta primer mix drove a second PCR of roughly 6 to 12 cycles. MiXCR, run by TCRdb on the 5' RACE reads, gives a single entry per CDR3 protein. The sample holds around 870,000 distinct CDR3 sequences; 29% are singletons and the top ten take about 18%. Sequencing input: blood. The receptors were gathered from a woman of 80 years or more in good health.

The sample holds a few counts of this clonotype. The chain is built from TRBV7-2 and TRBJ1-5, with 11 bases lining up with TRBD1. There are 15 residues in the CDR3. The ends lost 5 bases at V and 5 bases at J; junction bases unmatched: 5. The germline V gene has CDR1 SGHTA and CDR2 FQGNSA. CDR3 in DNA: TGTGCCAGCAGCCAAGGACAGGGGGCCTATCAGCCCCAGCATTTT. It codes for CASSQGQGAYQPQHF. The complete variable domain, with remaining parts taken from reference TRBV7-2 and TRBJ1-5, reads GAGVSQSPSNKVTEKGKDVELRCDPISGHTALYWYRQSLGQGLEFLIYFQGNSAPDKSGLPSDRFSAERTGGSVSTLTIQRTQQEDSAVYLCASSQGQGAYQPQHFGDGTRLSIL.

Only a few counts were recorded for this clonotype. The V and J genes are TRBV6-6 and TRBJ1-2, with 10 bases identical to TRBD1. The CDR3 is 14 residues long. Trimming removed 2 bases from V and 8 bases from J; junction bases left unmatched: 5. Germline values: CDR1 MNHNY, CDR2 SVGAGI (reference sequence). CDR3 nucleotide sequence: TGTGCCAGCAGTTACACCGGGACAGGGGTCGGCTACACCTTC. Protein product: CASSYTGTGVGYTF.

This clonotype was found many times. The CDR3 sequence: CASRDGTAPYNSPLHF. In nucleotides, the CDR3 is TGTGCCAGCAGAGACGGGACTGCTCCCTATAATTCACCCCTCCACTTT. This chain joins TRBV27 and TRBJ1-6; the D gene is possibly TRBD1 (5 bases). The ends were cut back, 6 bases at V and 2 bases at J, with 14 bases in the middle. Germline V gene sequence: CDR1 MNHEY, CDR2 SMNVEV (reference sequence). This CDR3 is built from 16 residues.

Ten or more counts support this clonotype. The chain carries TRBV3-1 and TRBJ1-2; D might be TRBD1 (5 bases). The CDR3 is 15 residues long. V was shortened by 0 bases and J by 2 bases, with 10 bases between the two germline ends. CDR1 is LGHDT and CDR2 is YNNKEL in the germline V gene (reference sequence). CDR3 region: CASSQDRRGNYGYTF. CDR3 sequence (DNA): TGTGCCAGCAGCCAAGATCGGAGGGGCAACTATGGCTACACCTTC.

As concerns this clonotype: This may come from a read error, since a much larger clone is one base off. The V and J genes are TRBV6-2 or TRBV6-3 and TRBJ2-1, with D possibly called TRBD1 or TRBD2 (5 bases each). CDR3 length equals 16 residues. In germline, CDR1 is MNHEY, CDR2 SVGEGT. V was pared by 6 bases and J by 0 bases, with 15 bases between. The CDR3 nucleotides are TGTGCCAGCAGCTGGGCAGAGGGGAGCTCCTACAATGAGCAGTTCTTC. This gives the protein CASSWAEGSSYNEQFF.

The V gene is TRBV6-2 or TRBV6-3, the J gene TRBJ1-1, with no clear D. This CDR3 is built from 10 residues. Germline CDR1 and CDR2: MNHEY and SVGEGT. The V end was cut by 6 bases, the J end by 11 bases, with 10 bases between. Here the CDR3 DNA reads TGTGCCAGCAGGGGTTATGTGGCTTTCTTT. It codes for CASRGYVAFF.

This clonotype was recorded many times. The rearrangement joins TRBV28 to TRBJ2-5; 14 bases agree with TRBD2. CDR1 MDHEN and CDR2 SYDVKM come from the germline V gene. V gave up 4 bases and J gave up 5 bases; unmatched junction bases: 6. This CDR3 region has 16 residues. The CDR3 is CASSSRTSGGSETQYF. CDR3 coding DNA: TGTGCCAGCAGTTCGCGGACTAGCGGGGGGAGCGAGACCCAGTACTTC.

In its sample, this clonotype was seen many times. V usage is TRBV7-2 and J usage is TRBJ2-1, with 7 bases identical to TRBD1. J gave up 4 bases and V 2 bases, and 5 bases lay outside the gene matches. This CDR3 is built from 15 residues. The germline V gene has CDR1 SGHTA and CDR2 FQGNSA. The CDR3 DNA follows: TGTGCCAGCAGCTTATTCCAGGGGGAATACAATGAGCAGTTCTTC. Its translation: CASSLFQGEYNEQFF.

The genes are TRBV6-5 and TRBJ1-1; the match to TRBD1 covers 7 bases. The CDR3 spans 15 residues. Germline V gene lookup returns CDR1 MNHEY and CDR2 SVGAGI. Trimming cost V 5 bases and J 4 bases; bases outside gene matches: 10. CDR3 sequence (DNA): TGTGCCAGCAGTCAAGGACAGGTTTCCCTCACTGAAGCTTTCTTT. Its translation is CASSQGQVSLTEAFF.

The chain employs TRBV4-3 and TRBJ2-1; D unclear. Germline V gene data show CDR1 as LGHNA and CDR2 as YSLEER. V lost 2 bases and J lost 0, with 20 bases in between. The CDR3 runs to 19 residues. The CDR3 reads CASSQKVGQTSSSYNEQFF. The CDR3 coding sequence is TGCGCCAGCAGCCAAAAGGTTGGGCAGACCTCTAGCTCCTACAATGAGCAGTTCTTC.

This clonotype was seen repeatedly, ten times or more. The gene calls are TRBV28 and TRBJ2-4; D is undetermined. CDR1 and CDR2 from the germline V gene are MDHEN and SYDVKM. This CDR3 contains 14 residues. With 4 bases removed from V and 0 bases from J, the gap between germline ends came to 7 bases. The CDR3 loop reads CASSWSGAKNIQYF. CDR3 nucleotides: TGTGCCAGCAGTTGGTCAGGAGCCAAAAACATTCAGTACTTC.

This clonotype was detected ten times or more. The chain carries TRBV2 and TRBJ2-6; tentative D call: TRBD2 (5 bases). CDR3 size: 16 residues. V was trimmed by 6 bases and J by 0 bases, leaving 12 bases between them. Germline lookup yields CDR1 SNHLY and CDR2 FYNNEI. The DNA for the CDR3 is TGTGCCAGCAGCGGGGATGGATTCTCTGGGGCCAACGTCCTGACTTTC. It translates to CASSGDGFSGANVLTF. Full variable domain (outside the CDR3, taken from reference TRBV2 and TRBJ2-6): EPEVTQTPSHQVTQMGQEVILRCVPISNHLYFYWYRQILGQKVEFLVSFYNNEISEKSEIFDDQFSVERPDGSNFTLKIRSTKLEDSAMYFCASSGDGFSGANVLTFGAGSRLTVL.

This clonotype has at least ten counts. The rearrangement joins TRBV6-5 to TRBJ2-7; the D call may be TRBD1 or TRBD2 (5 bases each). V was trimmed by 2 bases and J by 0 bases, leaving 20 bases between them. This CDR3 has 18 amino acids. In germline, CDR1 is MNHEY, CDR2 SVGAGI. This CDR3 reads CASSYGAPGFGTSYEQYF. The CDR3 DNA follows: TGTGCCAGCAGTTACGGGGCCCCCGGGTTTGGGACCTCCTACGAGCAGTACTTC.

There are many counts of this clonotype. The chain carries TRBV4-1 and TRBJ2-5; D is unresolved. Germline-derived CDR1 and CDR2 are MGHRA and YSYEKL. The CDR3 is made up of 13 amino acids. With 0 bases removed from V and 5 bases from J, the gap between germline ends came to 7 bases. The DNA of the CDR3 is TGCGCCAGCAGCCAAGAGGGGTTGGAGACCCAGTACTTC. This gives the protein CASSQEGLETQYF.

In its sample, this clonotype was seen many times. V and J are TRBV7-2 and TRBJ2-3, with 14 bases that match TRBD2. Germline lookup yields CDR1 SGHTA and CDR2 FQGNSA. V trimming: 1 base; J trimming: 4 bases; junction bases outside the gene matches: 1. The CDR3 is 16 residues long. The CDR3: CASSLGLAGGPDTQYF. The DNA for the CDR3 is TGTGCCAGCAGCTTAGGACTAGCGGGGGGGCCAGATACGCAGTATTTT.

In this sample, this clonotype turned up many times. The chain employs TRBV7-9 and TRBJ1-4, with 9 bases identical to TRBD1. Germline V gene sequence: CDR1 SEHNR, CDR2 FQNEAQ (reference sequence). Unmatched junction bases numbered 4, after V lost 5 bases and J lost 6 bases. This CDR3 is 14 amino acids long. The DNA for the CDR3 is TGTGCCAGCAGCCACCGGGACAGGGATGAAAAACTGTTTTTT. This encodes CASSHRDRDEKLFF.

Ten or more counts support this clonotype. The gene calls are TRBV5-5 and TRBJ2-5; 10 bases line up with TRBD2. The CDR3 runs to 18 residues. Losses at the gene ends were 3 bases for V and 4 bases for J; bases not matched to a gene: 15. Germline CDR1 and CDR2: SGHKS and YYEKEE (reference sequence). The DNA for the CDR3 is TGTGCCAGCAGCTCCTTGGGCGGAGCGGGGGGGATTCGAGAGACCCAGTACTTC. Translated, it gives CASSSLGGAGGIRETQYF.

In this sample, this clonotype turned up a few times. The chain couples TRBV19 to TRBJ1-2, with no clear D. V shed 5 bases and J shed 0 bases, with 10 bases lying between them. CDR3 length: 14 residues. Germline CDR1 and CDR2: LNHDA and SQIVND (reference sequence). Written as DNA, the CDR3 is TGTGCCAGTAGTTCCCAGATCTCTAACTATGGCTACACCTTC. Amino acids: CASSSQISNYGYTF.

CDR3 coding DNA: TGCAGCGCCGTACCCGGACTAGCGGGAGGCGAGCAGTACTTC. Its protein is CSAVPGLAGGEQYF. The gene calls are TRBV29-1 and TRBJ2-7; 14 positions agree with TRBD2. The CDR3 spans 14 residues. The germline V gene encodes CDR1 SQVTM and CDR2 ANQGSEA. The V segment lost 7 bases and the J segment 6 bases; nucleotides outside the gene matches: 8.

CDR3 sequence reads: CAGSKIPGHADTEAFF. CDR3 nucleotide sequence: TGTGCCGGCAGCAAAATCCCGGGACATGCGGACACTGAAGCTTTCTTT. The V call is TRBV21-1, the J call TRBJ1-1; TRBD1 reflects the table's D call only, with no check against the DNA. TRBV21-1 is an annotated pseudogene. This CDR3 has 16 residues.

This clonotype came up many times. The chain recombines TRBV5-1 with TRBJ2-5; tentatively, D is TRBD1 (5 bases). Germline V lookup: CDR1 SGHRS, CDR2 YFSETQ. This CDR3 region has 13 residues. V was pared by 3 bases and J by 5 bases, with 11 bases between. CDR3 sequence: CASSSQQEETQYF. The CDR3 nucleotides read TGCGCCAGCAGCTCACAACAGGAGGAGACCCAGTACTTC.

A few counts support this clonotype. A much more abundant neighbour one base away suggests this may be a read error. The rearrangement uses TRBV7-2 and TRBJ2-7, with D uncertain. This CDR3 spans 15 amino acids. Trimming shortened V by 0 bases and J by 7 bases, and 16 bases separated the two germline ends. Germline CDR1 is SGHTA and CDR2 is FQGNSA. The CDR3 DNA reads as TGTGCCAGCAGCTTAGCCGGAGCCAGAGACAATGAGCAGTACTTC. Amino acid sequence: CASSLAGARDNEQYF.

About this clonotype: At one end the junction does not follow the germline gene, possibly because of a read error. J is TRBJ2-1 and V is TRBV19; 11 positions match TRBD2. Per the germline V gene, CDR1 is LNHDA and CDR2 is SQIVND (reference sequence). The CDR3 is 17 amino acids. In nucleotides, the CDR3 is TGTGCCTGTAGCATAATGACTAGCGGGAATATCTACAATGAGCAGTTCTTC. It yields the protein CACSIMTSGNIYNEQFF.

The chain is built from TRBV7-8 and TRBJ1-5, with D uncertain. The CDR3 is 13 residues long. CDR1 SGHVS and CDR2 FQNEAQ come from the germline V gene. The germline V and J ends were trimmed by 5 bases and 3 bases, with 8 bases remaining between them. Here the CDR3 DNA reads TGTGCCAGCAGCGAAGAACCCAATCAGCCCCAGCATTTT. Its translation: CASSEEPNQPQHF. Using reference TRBV7-8 and TRBJ1-5 for the parts outside the CDR3, the full variable domain is GAGVSQSPRYKVAKRGQDVALRCDPISGHVSLFWYQQALGQGPEFLTYFQNEAQLDKSGLPSDRFFAERPEGSVSTLKIQRTQQEDSAVYLCASSEEPNQPQHFGDGTRLSIL.

The gene calls are TRBV6-1 and TRBJ1-1; maybe TRBD1 (6 bases). Germline CDR1 reads MNHNS; CDR2 reads SASEGT. Trimming left V 2 bases short and J 4 bases short, with 8 bases between. This CDR3 is built from 13 residues. The CDR3 DNA reads as TGTGCCAGCAGTGAAAAGGGGGGCACTGAAGCTTTCTTT. Its translation: CASSEKGGTEAFF.